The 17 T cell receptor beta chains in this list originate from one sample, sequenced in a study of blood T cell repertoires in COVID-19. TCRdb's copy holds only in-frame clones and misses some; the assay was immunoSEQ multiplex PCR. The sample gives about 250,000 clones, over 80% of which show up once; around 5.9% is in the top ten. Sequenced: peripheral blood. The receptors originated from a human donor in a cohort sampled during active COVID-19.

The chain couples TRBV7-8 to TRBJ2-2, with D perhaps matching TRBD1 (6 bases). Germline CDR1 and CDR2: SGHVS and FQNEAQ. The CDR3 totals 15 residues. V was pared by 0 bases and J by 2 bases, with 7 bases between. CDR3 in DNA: TGTGCCAGCAGCTTAGCGACAGGAAACACCGGGGAGCTGTTTTTT. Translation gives CASSLATGNTGELFF. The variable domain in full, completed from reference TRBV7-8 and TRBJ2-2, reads GAGVSQSPRYKVAKRGQDVALRCDPISGHVSLFWYQQALGQGPEFLTYFQNEAQLDKSGLPSDRFFAERPEGSVSTLKIQRTQQEDSAVYLCASSLATGNTGELFFGEGSRLTVL.

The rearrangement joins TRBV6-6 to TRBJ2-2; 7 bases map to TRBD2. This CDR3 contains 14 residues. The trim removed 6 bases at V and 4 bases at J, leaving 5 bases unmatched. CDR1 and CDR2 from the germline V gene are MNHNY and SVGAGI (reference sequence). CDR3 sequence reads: CASRPGLLTGELFF. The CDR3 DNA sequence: TGTGCCAGCAGACCGGGACTACTCACCGGGGAGCTGTTTTTT.

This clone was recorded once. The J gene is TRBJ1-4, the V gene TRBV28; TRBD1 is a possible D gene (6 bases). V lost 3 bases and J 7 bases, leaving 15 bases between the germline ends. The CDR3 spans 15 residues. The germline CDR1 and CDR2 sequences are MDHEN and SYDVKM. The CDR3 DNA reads TGTGCCAGCAGTTTTGAGGGGGGGGTAGGTGAAAAACTGTTTTTT. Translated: CASSFEGGVGEKLFF. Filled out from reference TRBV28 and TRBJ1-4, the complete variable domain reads DVKVTQSSRYLVKRTGEKVFLECVQDMDHENMFWYRQDPGLGLRLIYFSYDVKMKEKGDIPEGYSVSREKKERFSLILESASTNQTSMYLCASSFEGGVGEKLFFGSGTQLSVL.

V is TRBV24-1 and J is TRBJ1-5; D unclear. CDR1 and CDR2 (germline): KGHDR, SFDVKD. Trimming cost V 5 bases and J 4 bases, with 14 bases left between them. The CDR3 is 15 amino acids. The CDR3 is CATSAERAGNQPQHF. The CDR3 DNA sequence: TGTGCCACCAGTGCCGAGAGGGCGGGGAATCAGCCCCAGCATTTT.

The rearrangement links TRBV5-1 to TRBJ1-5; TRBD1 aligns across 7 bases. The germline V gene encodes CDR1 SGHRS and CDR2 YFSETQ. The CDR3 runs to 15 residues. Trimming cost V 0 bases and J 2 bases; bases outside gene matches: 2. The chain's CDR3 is CASSLGQGGNQPQHF. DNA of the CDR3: TGCGCCAGCAGCTTGGGACAGGGAGGCAATCAGCCCCAGCATTTT. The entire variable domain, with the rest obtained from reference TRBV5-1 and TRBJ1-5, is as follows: KAGVTQTPRYLIKTRGQQVTLSCSPISGHRSVSWYQQTPGQGLQFLFEYFSETQRNKGNFPGRFSGRQFSNSRSEMNVSTLELGDSALYLCASSLGQGGNQPQHFGDGTRLSIL.

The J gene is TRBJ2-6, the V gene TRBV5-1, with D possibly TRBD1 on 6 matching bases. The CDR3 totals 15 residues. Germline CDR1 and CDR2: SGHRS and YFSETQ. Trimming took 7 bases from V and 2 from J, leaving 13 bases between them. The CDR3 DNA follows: TGCGCCAGCCGAGGGGCAGGGGCTGGGGCCAACGTCCTGACTTTC. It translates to CASRGAGAGANVLTF.

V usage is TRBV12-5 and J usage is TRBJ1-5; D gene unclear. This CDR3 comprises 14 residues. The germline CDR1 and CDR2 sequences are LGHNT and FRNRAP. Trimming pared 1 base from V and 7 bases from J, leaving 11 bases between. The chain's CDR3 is CASGLGREGQPQHF. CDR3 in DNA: TGTGCTAGTGGTTTGGGAAGGGAGGGACAGCCCCAGCATTTT.

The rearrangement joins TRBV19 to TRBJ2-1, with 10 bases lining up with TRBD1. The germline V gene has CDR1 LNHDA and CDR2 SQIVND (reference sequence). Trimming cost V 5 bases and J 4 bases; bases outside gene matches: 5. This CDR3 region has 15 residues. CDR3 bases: TGTGCCAGTAGTCAGACAGGGGGCCAGTACAATGAGCAGTTCTTC. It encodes CASSQTGGQYNEQFF.

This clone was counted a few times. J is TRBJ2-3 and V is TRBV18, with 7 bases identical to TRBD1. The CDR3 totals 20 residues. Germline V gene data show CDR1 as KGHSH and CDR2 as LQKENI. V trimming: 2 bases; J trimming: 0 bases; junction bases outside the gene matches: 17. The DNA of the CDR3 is TGTGCCAGCTCACCAAGGGCCGGGACAGCATCACCCTCTAGCACAGATACGCAGTATTTT. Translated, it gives CASSPRAGTASPSSTDTQYF.

The CDR3 region is CASSAQGPDTQYF. The CDR3 region has the DNA TGTGCCAGCAGCGCACAGGGGCCAGATACGCAGTATTTT. The chain employs TRBV9 and TRBJ2-3, with 7 positions matching TRBD1. The CDR3 contains 13 residues. CDR1 SGDLS and CDR2 YYNGEE come from the germline V gene. V dropped 3 bases and J dropped 4; count of bases not matched to a gene: 2.

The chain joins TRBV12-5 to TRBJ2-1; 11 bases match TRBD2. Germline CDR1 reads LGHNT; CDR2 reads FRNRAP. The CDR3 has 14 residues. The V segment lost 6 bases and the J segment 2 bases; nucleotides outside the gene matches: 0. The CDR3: CASGTSGTYNEQFF. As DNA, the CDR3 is TGTGCTAGTGGGACTAGCGGGACCTACAATGAGCAGTTCTTC.

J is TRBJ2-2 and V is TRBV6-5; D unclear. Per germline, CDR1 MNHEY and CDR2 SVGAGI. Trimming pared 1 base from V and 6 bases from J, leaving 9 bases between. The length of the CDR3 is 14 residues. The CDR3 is CASSYFTNSGELFF. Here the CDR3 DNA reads TGTGCCAGCAGTTACTTCACTAATTCCGGGGAGCTGTTTTTT.

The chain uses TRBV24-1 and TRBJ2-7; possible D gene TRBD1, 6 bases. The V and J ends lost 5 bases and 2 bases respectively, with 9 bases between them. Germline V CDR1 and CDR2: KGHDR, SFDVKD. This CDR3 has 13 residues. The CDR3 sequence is CATSGTAPYEQYF. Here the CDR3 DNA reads TGTGCCACCAGTGGGACAGCGCCCTACGAGCAGTACTTC.

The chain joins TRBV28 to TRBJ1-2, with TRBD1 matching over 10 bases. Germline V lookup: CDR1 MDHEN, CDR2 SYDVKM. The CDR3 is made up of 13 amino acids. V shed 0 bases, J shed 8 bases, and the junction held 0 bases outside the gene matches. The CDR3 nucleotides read TGTGCCAGCAGTTTATGGACAGGGGGCGGCTACACCTTC. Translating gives CASSLWTGGGYTF.

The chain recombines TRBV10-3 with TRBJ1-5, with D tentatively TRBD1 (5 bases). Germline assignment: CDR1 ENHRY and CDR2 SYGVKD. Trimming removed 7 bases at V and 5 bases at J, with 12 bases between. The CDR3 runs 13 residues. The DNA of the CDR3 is TGTGCCATCACGACGGACAAGGATCAGCCCCAGCATTTT. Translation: CAITTDKDQPQHF.

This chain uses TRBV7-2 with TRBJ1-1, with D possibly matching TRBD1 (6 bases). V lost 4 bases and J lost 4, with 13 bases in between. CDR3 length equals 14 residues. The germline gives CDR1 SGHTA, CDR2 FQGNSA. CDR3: CASSYRVRGTEAFF. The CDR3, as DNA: TGTGCCAGCAGCTACAGGGTACGGGGCACTGAAGCTTTCTTT.

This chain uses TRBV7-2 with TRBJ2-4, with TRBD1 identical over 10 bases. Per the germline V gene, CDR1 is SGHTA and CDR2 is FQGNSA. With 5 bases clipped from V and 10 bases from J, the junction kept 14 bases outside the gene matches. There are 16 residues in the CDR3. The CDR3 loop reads CASSHPRQGARFIQYF. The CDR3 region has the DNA TGTGCCAGCAGCCACCCTAGACAGGGGGCGCGGTTTATTCAGTACTTC.